This T cell receptor beta chain was recovered during a study of T cells in Graves' hyperthyroidism and ophthalmopathy. Hyperthyroidism in the patients, aged 18 to 65, was newly diagnosed and under 2 months in duration. Criteria for exclusion of patients were uncontrolled infection, other autoimmune disease, pregnancy or lactation. Notes on the study in general: Blood also held most thyroid clonotypes expanded beyond 0.001. Ophthalmopathy onset followed model prediction by a median roughly 6 months.

The CDR3 is 15 residues long. Germline values: CDR1 MNHNY, CDR2 SVGAGI (reference sequence). V lost 0 bases to trimming and J lost 7 bases, with 12 bases between them. Amplification of TCR beta CDR3 regions used RNA as the template. TCR CDR3 regions were first amplified by RT-PCR with HTBI primers. TCRdb passed the multiplex PCR reads through MiXCR, listing each CDR3 protein once. This table has 350,000 or so distinct CDR3 sequences, 17% appearing once. In the case of this clonotype: Its antigen is as yet unknown.

The sequenced sample consisted of blood. The TCR originated in a woman aged 30 to 39 with Graves' hyperthyroidism that later progressed to Graves' ophthalmopathy. This chain uses TRBV6-6 with TRBJ1-4, with D perhaps matching TRBD1 (6 bases). This chain's CDR3 is CASSYSYRVTEKLFF. CDR3 sequence (DNA): TGTGCCAGCAGTTACTCGTACAGGGTTACTGAAAAACTGTTTTTT.